The 8 T cell receptor beta chains in this list originate from one sample, sequenced in a study of T cell changes during pregnancy in multiple sclerosis. TCRdb's copy holds only in-frame clones and misses some; the assay was immunoSEQ multiplex PCR. The table records about 59,000 clones, 80% to 95% of them present only once. The specimen comprised peripheral blood, sampled in the third trimester of pregnancy. The receptor source for this set is a female donor in good health, enrolled as a control in a pregnancy study.

This chain connects TRBV7-9 to TRBJ1-1; TRBD1 matches at 7 bases. The germline CDR1 and CDR2 sequences are SEHNR and FQNEAQ (reference sequence). The CDR3 is 14 amino acids. V was clipped by 6 bases and J by 1 base; unmatched bases: 5. The CDR3 here is CASSRTGSNTEAFF. CDR3 bases: TGTGCCAGCAGTCGGACAGGCTCGAACACTGAAGCTTTCTTT.

The chain carries TRBV5-6 and TRBJ2-2, with TRBD1 matching 9 bases. Germline trimming cut 3 bases from V and 3 bases from J; bases unmatched to any gene: 9. Germline V CDR1 and CDR2: SGHDT, YYEEEE. This CDR3 spans 17 amino acids. CDR3: CASSYKPGQGHTGELFF. The DNA for the CDR3 is TGTGCCAGCAGCTATAAACCGGGACAGGGTCACACCGGGGAGCTGTTTTTT.

The chain combines TRBV5-5 with TRBJ1-5; possibly TRBD1 for D (6 bases). The V gene lost 3 bases and the J gene lost 6 bases, with 16 bases spanning the gap. There are 15 residues in the CDR3. Germline V gives CDR1 SGHKS, CDR2 YYEKEE (reference sequence). The CDR3 is CASSSGGGAGQPQHF. The DNA of the CDR3 is TGTGCCAGCAGCTCGGGAGGGGGGGCAGGTCAGCCCCAGCATTTT.

The V call is TRBV13, the J call TRBJ2-7, with TRBD1 identical over 12 bases. In germline, CDR1 is PRHDT, CDR2 FYEKMQ (reference sequence). The CDR3 has 15 amino acids. V was pared by 4 bases and J by 6 bases, with 7 bases of the junction left unmatched. The CDR3 sequence: CASSSGTGGLSEQYF. The CDR3 region has the DNA TGTGCCAGCAGCTCCGGGACAGGGGGCTTAAGCGAGCAGTACTTC.

The rearrangement uses TRBV19 and TRBJ1-2; TRBD1 might be the D (6 bases). Germline V lookup: CDR1 LNHDA, CDR2 SQIVND (reference sequence). CDR3 length equals 17 residues. The V and J ends lost 7 bases and 0 bases respectively, with 21 bases between them. CDR3 loop: CASTSHGGAAANYGYTF. Here the CDR3 DNA reads TGTGCCAGTACGTCCCATGGGGGCGCAGCGGCTAACTATGGCTACACCTTC.

This rearrangement joins TRBV5-4 to TRBJ2-3; the match to TRBD2 covers 14 bases. J gave up 8 bases and V 4 bases, and 3 bases lay outside the gene matches. CDR3 length: 14 residues. The germline CDR1 and CDR2 sequences are SGHNT and YYREEE (reference sequence). CDR3 region: CASSPGTSGSTQYF. The CDR3 DNA follows: TGTGCCAGCAGCCCCGGGACTAGCGGGAGTACGCAGTATTTT.

This chain joins TRBV18 and TRBJ2-1, with a weak D call TRBD2 (5 bases). The germline V and J ends were trimmed by 2 bases and 0 bases, with 8 bases remaining between them. This CDR3 has 15 residues. The V gene's germline CDR1 is KGHSH and CDR2 LQKENI. This CDR3 reads CASSPGGSSYNEQFF. Here the CDR3 DNA reads TGTGCCAGCTCACCAGGAGGAAGCTCCTACAATGAGCAGTTCTTC.

The chain employs TRBV7-3 and TRBJ2-1; possible D gene TRBD2, 6 bases. V was shortened by 3 bases and J by 7 bases, with 10 bases between the two germline ends. The CDR3 spans 13 residues. Germline assignment: CDR1 SGHTA and CDR2 FQGTGA. As DNA, the CDR3 is TGTGCCAGCAGCTTGGCTAGCGTTAATGAGCAGTTCTTC. Residues: CASSLASVNEQFF.